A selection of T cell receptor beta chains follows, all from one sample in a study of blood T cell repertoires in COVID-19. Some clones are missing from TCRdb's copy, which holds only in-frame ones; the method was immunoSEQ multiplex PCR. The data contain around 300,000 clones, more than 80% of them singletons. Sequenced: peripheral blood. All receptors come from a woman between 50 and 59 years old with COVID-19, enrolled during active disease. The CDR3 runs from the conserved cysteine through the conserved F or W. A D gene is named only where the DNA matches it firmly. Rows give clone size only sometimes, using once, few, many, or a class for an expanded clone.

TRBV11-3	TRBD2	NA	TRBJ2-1	TGTGCCAGCAGCTTAGACTCGGGACTAGCGGGATTACATGAGCAGTTCTTC	CASSLDSGLAGLHEQFF
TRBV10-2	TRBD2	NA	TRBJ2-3	TGCGCCAGCAGTCCTCTAGCGGGATCAGATACGCAGTATTTT	CASSPLAGSDTQYF
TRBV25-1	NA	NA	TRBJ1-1	TGTGCCAGCAGTGTTTCCATGCGGAACACTGAAGCTTTCTTT	CASSVSMRNTEAFF
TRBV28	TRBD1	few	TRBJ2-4	TGTGCCAGCAGCCCCTCCGGGACAGGGAACATTCAGTACTTC	CASSPSGTGNIQYF
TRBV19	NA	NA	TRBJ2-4	TGTGCCAGTAGTATAGCTCTTGTATTACTCCCGGGGAACATTCAGTACTTC	CASSIALVLLPGNIQYF
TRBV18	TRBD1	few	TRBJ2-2	TGTGCCAGCTCACCACGCCAGGGGGTGAACACCGGGGAGCTGTTTTTT	CASSPRQGVNTGELFF
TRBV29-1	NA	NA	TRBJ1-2	TGCAGCGTTGATTCTCGGGGAACAGGGAACTATGGCTACACCTTC	CSVDSRGTGNYGYTF
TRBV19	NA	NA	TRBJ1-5	TGTGCCAGTAGGGACACAGGACGTGGTCAGCCCCAGCATTTT	CASRDTGRGQPQHF
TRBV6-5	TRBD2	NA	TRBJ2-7	TGTGCCAGCAGGCCCCCGGGACTAGGGACCTACGAGCAGTACTTC	CASRPPGLGTYEQYF
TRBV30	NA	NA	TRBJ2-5	TGTGCCTGGAGTCTAGGTCAGTTGATGGAGACCCAGTACTTC	CAWSLGQLMETQYF
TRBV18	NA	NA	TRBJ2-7	TGTGCCAGCTCACCATCGGCGGATCTGAGGATATACGAGCAGTACTTC	CASSPSADLRIYEQYF
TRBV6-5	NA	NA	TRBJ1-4	TGTGCCAGCGCCACCCGGGGGTTAACTAATGAAAAACTGTTTTTT	CASATRGLTNEKLFF
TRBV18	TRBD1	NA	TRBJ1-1	TGTGCCAGCTCACCACCTGGGACAGTAGGCATGAACACTGAAGCTTTCTTT	CASSPPGTVGMNTEAFF
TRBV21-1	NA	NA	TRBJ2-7	TGTGCCAGCAGCGTACACAGAGGGCCCTCCTACGAGCAGTACTTC	CASSVHRGPSYEQYF
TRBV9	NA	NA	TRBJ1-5	TGTGCCAGCAGCGTCTCTCAGAGCAATCAGCCCCAGCATTTT	CASSVSQSNQPQHF
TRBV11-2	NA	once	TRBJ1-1	TGTGCCAGCAGCTCAACCCTTGTGGTCGGGAACACTGAAGCTTTCTTT	CASSSTLVVGNTEAFF
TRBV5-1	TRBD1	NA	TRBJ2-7	TGCGCCAGCAGCTTGACAGGGGCCTGGGGGAGCGAGCAGTACTTC	CASSLTGAWGSEQYF
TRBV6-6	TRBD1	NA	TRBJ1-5	TGTGCCAGCAGCGACTCGTACCTACAGGGGGCTGAGGCCAATCAGCCCCAGCATTTT	CASSDSYLQGAEANQPQHF
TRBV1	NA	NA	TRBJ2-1	TGCACCAGCAGCGCCCCCGGGACTAGCGGGATAGCTTACAATGAGCAGTTCTTC	CTSSAPGTSGIAYNEQFF
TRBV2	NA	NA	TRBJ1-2	TGTGCCAGCAGTGAAGGGCGGAAAGCTAACTATGGCTACACCTTC	CASSEGRKANYGYTF
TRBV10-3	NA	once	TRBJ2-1	TGTGCCATCCCTAGACCGGACAATGAGCAGTTCTTC	CAIPRPDNEQFF
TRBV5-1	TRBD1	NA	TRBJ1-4	TGCGCCAGCAACCAACAGGGGGCAACTAATGAAAAACTGTTTTTT	CASNQQGATNEKLFF
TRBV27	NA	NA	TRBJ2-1	TGTGCCAGCAGCCAAGGGGCTGGTAGGTCCTACAATGAGCAGTTCTTC	CASSQGAGRSYNEQFF
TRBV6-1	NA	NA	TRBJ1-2	TGTGCCAGCAGTGAAGTCGCGGTAACCTATGGCTACACCTTC	CASSEVAVTYGYTF
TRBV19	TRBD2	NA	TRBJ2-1	TGTGCCAGTAGACTAGCGGGACGTTCAATCGTTAATGAGCAGTTCTTC	CASRLAGRSIVNEQFF
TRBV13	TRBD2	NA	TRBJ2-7	TGTGCCAGCAGCTCAGGACTAGCGCCCTACGAGCAGTACTTC	CASSSGLAPYEQYF
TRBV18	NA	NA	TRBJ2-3	TGTGCCAGCTCACTTTTTAGCGAGTCGAGCACAGATACGCAGTATTTT	CASSLFSESSTDTQYF
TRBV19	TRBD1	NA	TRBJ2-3	TGTGCCAGTAGTTTAACAGGGGCCCTCACCTTCACAGATACGCAGTATTTT	CASSLTGALTFTDTQYF
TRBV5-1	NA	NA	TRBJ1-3	TGCGCCAGCACCACAGCAGGTGGAAACACCATATATTTT	CASTTAGGNTIYF
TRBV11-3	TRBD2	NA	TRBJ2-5	TGTGCCAGCAGCTCGGGACTAGCGGGCCGCCAAGAGACCCAGTACTTC	CASSSGLAGRQETQYF
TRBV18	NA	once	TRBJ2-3	TGTGCCAGCTCACCCGGACAGAGCACAGATACGCAGTATTTT	CASSPGQSTDTQYF
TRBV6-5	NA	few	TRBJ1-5	TGTGCCAGCAGTTATAAGGGGTTGAGCAATCAGCCCCAGCATTTT	CASSYKGLSNQPQHF
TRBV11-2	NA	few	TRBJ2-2	TGTGCCAGCAGCTTAGATCTTACGGGTGGGGAGCTGTTTTTT	CASSLDLTGGELFF
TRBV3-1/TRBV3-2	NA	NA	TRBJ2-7	TGTGCCGGACTAAGGCCCCCTTACGAGCAGTACTTC	CAGLRPPYEQYF
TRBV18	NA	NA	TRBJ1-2	TGTGCCAGCTCACCCGAAACAGCGAGCTGGGGGGGCGGCTACACCTTC	CASSPETASWGGGYTF
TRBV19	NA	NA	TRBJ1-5	TGTGCCAGTAGTATCGCCAGTTGGAGGAATCAGCCCCAGCATTTT	CASSIASWRNQPQHF
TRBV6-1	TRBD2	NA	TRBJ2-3	TGTGCCAGCAGTGACCTAGCGGGAGGGTACACAGATACGCAGTATTTT	CASSDLAGGYTDTQYF
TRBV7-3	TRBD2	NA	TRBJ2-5	TGTGCCAGCAGCTTGGGGGGACTAGCGGGAGTAGAGACCCAGTACTTC	CASSLGGLAGVETQYF
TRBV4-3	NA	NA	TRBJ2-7	TGCGCCAGCAGCCAAACGGGGACTTCTAGACCCTACGAGCAGTACTTC	CASSQTGTSRPYEQYF
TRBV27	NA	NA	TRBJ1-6	TGTGCCAGCAGTTTGGGACTCTGGTCACCCCTCCACTTT	CASSLGLWSPLHF